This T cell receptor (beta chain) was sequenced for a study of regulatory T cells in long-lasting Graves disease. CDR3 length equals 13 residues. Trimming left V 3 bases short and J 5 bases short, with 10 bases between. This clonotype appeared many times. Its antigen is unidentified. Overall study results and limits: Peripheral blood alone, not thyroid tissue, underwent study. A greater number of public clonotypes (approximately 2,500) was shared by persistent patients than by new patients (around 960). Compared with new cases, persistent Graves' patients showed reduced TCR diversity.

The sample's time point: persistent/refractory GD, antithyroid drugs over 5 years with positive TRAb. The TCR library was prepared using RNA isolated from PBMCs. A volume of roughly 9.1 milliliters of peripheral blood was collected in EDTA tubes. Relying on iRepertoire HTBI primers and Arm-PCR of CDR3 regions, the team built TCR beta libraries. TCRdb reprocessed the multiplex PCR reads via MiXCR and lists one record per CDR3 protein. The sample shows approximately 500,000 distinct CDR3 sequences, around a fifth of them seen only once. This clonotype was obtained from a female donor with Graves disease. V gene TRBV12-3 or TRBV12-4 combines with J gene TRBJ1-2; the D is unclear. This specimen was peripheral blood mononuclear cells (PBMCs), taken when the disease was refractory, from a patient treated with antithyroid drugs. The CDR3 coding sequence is TGTGCCAGCAGTTTGGGGAGCCGGTATGGCTACACCTTC. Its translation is CASSLGSRYGYTF.